This entry is about one TCR beta chain. Germline CDR1 and CDR2: SGHRS and YFSETQ. V lost 4 bases to trimming and J lost 4 bases, with 23 bases between them. CDR3 size: 17 residues. The library targeted TCRbeta and was prepared with unique molecular identifiers. TCRdb itself ran the PCR reads through MiXCR, one entry per CDR3 protein. Of some 240,000 distinct CDR3 sequences listed, about 8.8% are singletons. This record belongs to a study of T-cell reconstitution after alpha-beta-depleted transplantation in children. The starting material was PBMCs from the stem cell graft donor, obtained from the stem cell graft. The chain recombines TRBV5-1 with TRBJ1-2, with TRBD1 as a possible D gene (5 bases). This clonotype was sampled from a human donor who donated a stem cell graft to a child with SCID. In DNA, the CDR3 is TGCGCCAGCAGCAAGGTTCCACAGGAGACCGGGGTCTATGGCTACACCTTC. This gives the protein CASSKVPQETGVYGYTF.